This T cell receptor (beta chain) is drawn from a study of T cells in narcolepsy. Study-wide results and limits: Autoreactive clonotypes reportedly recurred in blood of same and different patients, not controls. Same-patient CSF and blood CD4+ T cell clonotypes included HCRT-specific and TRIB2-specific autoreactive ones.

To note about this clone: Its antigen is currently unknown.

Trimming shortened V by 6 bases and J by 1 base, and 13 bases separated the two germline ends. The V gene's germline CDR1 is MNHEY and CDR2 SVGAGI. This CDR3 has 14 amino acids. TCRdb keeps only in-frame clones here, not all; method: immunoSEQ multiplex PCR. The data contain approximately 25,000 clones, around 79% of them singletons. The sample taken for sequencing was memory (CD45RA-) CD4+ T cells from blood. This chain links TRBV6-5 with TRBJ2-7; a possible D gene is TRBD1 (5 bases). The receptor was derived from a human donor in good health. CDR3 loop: CASRLTTGSYEQYF. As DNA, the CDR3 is TGTGCCAGCAGACTAACAACAGGTTCCTACGAGCAGTACTTC.